This T cell receptor (beta chain) was observed in a study of T cells after yellow fever vaccination. Study background: Those fractions that held only low numbers of cells were prepared using the SMART-Seq v4 Ultra Low Input RNA kit. Notes on the study in general: Shared CD4/CD8 clonotypes were a small share, likely from convergent recombination. FACS-sorted repertoires might harbor abundant contaminating clonotypes from the bulk population.

Per the germline V gene, CDR1 is SGHAT and CDR2 is FQNNGV. V shed 5 bases and J shed 5 bases, with 9 bases lying between them. There are 12 residues in the CDR3. This clonotype was seen only a few times. Its specificity is unknown. As TCR cDNA was made by 5'RACE template switching, a universal primer site and UMIs were added. A single record per CDR3 protein comes from TCRdb applying MiXCR to the 5' RACE reads. This table has hundreds of thousands of distinct CDR3 sequences, roughly a fifth appearing once. Sequencing used PBMCs, obtained 15 days after the yellow fever booster vaccination. The origin of this receptor is a man younger than 40 who received the YFV17D yellow fever vaccine. The V call is TRBV11-2, the J call TRBJ1-2, with D uncertain. The CDR3 sequence: CASSEWEYGYTF. The CDR3 nucleotides are TGTGCCAGCAGCGAATGGGAGTATGGCTACACCTTC.